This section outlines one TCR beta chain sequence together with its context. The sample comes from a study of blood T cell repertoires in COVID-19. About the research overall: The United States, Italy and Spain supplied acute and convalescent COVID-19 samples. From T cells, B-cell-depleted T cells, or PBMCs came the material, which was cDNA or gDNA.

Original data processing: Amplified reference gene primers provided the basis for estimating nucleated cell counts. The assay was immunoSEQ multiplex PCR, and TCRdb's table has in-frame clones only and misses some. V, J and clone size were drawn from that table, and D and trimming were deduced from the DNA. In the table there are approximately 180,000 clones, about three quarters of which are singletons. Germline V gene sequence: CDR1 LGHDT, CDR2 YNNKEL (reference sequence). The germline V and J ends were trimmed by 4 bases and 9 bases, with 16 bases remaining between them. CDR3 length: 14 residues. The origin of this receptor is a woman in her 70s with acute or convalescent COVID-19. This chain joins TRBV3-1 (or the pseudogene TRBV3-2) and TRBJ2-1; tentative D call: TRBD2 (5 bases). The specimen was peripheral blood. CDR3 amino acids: CASSPIGKPSEQFF. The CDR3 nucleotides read TGTGCCAGCAGCCCAATCGGGAAACCGAGTGAGCAGTTCTTC.